What follows are 28 T cell receptor beta chains derived from one specimen sequenced in a study of blood T cell repertoires in COVID-19. Clones were sequenced by immunoSEQ multiplex PCR, and TCRdb holds only the in-frame ones, with some missing. The data show 95,000 to 150,000 clones, with 70% to 90% seen just once and around 0.81% held by the top ten. The sequenced sample was peripheral blood. The receptors were sampled from a woman aged 50 to 60 with active or convalescent COVID-19.

CDR3 DNA sequence: TGTGCCAGCAGCTTAGGGGGGCTGAGAGGCTACACCTTC. Translating gives CASSLGGLRGYTF. The V gene is TRBV7-2, the J gene TRBJ1-2; D perhaps matches TRBD1 (6 bases). The germline CDR1 and CDR2 sequences are SGHTA and FQGNSA. This CDR3 has 13 amino acids. Trimming shortened V by 1 base and J by 8 bases, and 11 bases separated the two germline ends.

This rearrangement joins TRBV6-2 or TRBV6-3 to TRBJ1-5; 7 positions match TRBD1. Germline CDR1 is MNHEY and CDR2 is SVGEGT. V dropped 5 bases and J dropped 6; count of bases not matched to a gene: 10. The CDR3 is 15 amino acids. The CDR3 region is CASSDINRGGQPQHF. The DNA for the CDR3 is TGTGCCAGCAGTGACATTAACAGGGGTGGTCAGCCCCAGCATTTT.

This chain connects TRBV6-5 to TRBJ2-2, with a tentative D call TRBD2 (6 bases). The CDR3 has 15 amino acids. The V gene lost 2 bases and the J gene lost 3 bases, with 10 bases spanning the gap. Germline loops: CDR1 MNHEY, CDR2 SVGAGI. DNA of the CDR3: TGTGCCAGCAGTTACGTCTGGGGGGACACCGGGGAGCTGTTTTTT. Translated: CASSYVWGDTGELFF.

The genes are TRBV7-8 and TRBJ1-4; possible D gene TRBD1, 6 bases. Germline CDR1 SGHVS, CDR2 FQNEAQ. V was pared by 2 bases and J by 5 bases, with 12 bases between. The CDR3 runs 15 residues. Here the CDR3 DNA reads TGTGCCAGCAGCTTACAGGGGAAGTTGAATGAAAAACTGTTTTTT. As protein: CASSLQGKLNEKLFF.

This clone occurred a few times. The V call is TRBV4-2, the J call TRBJ1-5; D remains unclear. The CDR3 spans 15 residues. Trimming stripped 1 base from V and 2 bases from J, with 9 bases between. CDR1 LGHNA and CDR2 YNFKEQ come from the germline V gene. CDR3 in DNA: TGTGCCAGCAGCCAAGTATCCGGGGGCAATCAGCCCCAGCATTTT. Protein product: CASSQVSGGNQPQHF.

The genes are TRBV4-2 and TRBJ1-2; perhaps TRBD1 as D (6 bases). CDR3 length equals 14 residues. V lost 0 bases, J lost 5 bases, and 10 bases lay in between. CDR1 LGHNA and CDR2 YNFKEQ come from the germline V gene. DNA for the CDR3: TGTGCCAGCAGCCAAGAAAGCACAGGGTATGGCTACACCTTC. This gives the protein CASSQESTGYGYTF.

V usage is TRBV7-2 and J usage is TRBJ1-4; a possible D gene is TRBD1 (5 bases). Trimming removed 3 bases from V and 3 bases from J, with 8 bases in between. CDR3 size: 14 residues. Germline V lookup: CDR1 SGHTA, CDR2 FQGNSA. CDR3: CASSFQGSNEKLFF. CDR3 coding DNA: TGTGCCAGCAGCTTTCAGGGTTCTAATGAAAAACTGTTTTTT.

The CDR3 coding sequence is TGTGCCAGCAGCACCGGGATATACAATGAGCAGTTCTTC. This encodes CASSTGIYNEQFF. The J gene is TRBJ2-1, the V gene TRBV4-2; a weak D match, TRBD2 (5 bases). The V end lost 5 bases, the J end lost 4 bases, and 9 bases lay between the germline ends. Germline V gene lookup returns CDR1 LGHNA and CDR2 YNFKEQ. This CDR3 region has 13 residues.

This rearrangement joins TRBV18 to TRBJ2-7; TRBD2 matches 8 bases. V was pared by 5 bases and J by 4 bases, with 13 bases of the junction left unmatched. Germline CDR1 is KGHSH and CDR2 is LQKENI. This CDR3 has 16 amino acids. The CDR3 region has the DNA TGTGCCAGCTCATGGGCAACTACGGCGGGAGGATACGAGCAGTACTTC. It is translated as CASSWATTAGGYEQYF.

DNA for the CDR3: TGTGCCAGCAGTCCGCGGACAGGGGGAAATCAGCCCCAGCATTTT. Protein sequence: CASSPRTGGNQPQHF. The rearrangement joins TRBV2 to TRBJ1-5; 10 bases are shared with TRBD1. CDR1 is SNHLY and CDR2 is FYNNEI in the germline V gene. V was clipped by 5 bases and J by 4 bases; unmatched bases: 5. The CDR3 consists of 15 residues. Together with reference TRBV2 and TRBJ1-5, the CDR3 gives the full variable domain: EPEVTQTPSHQVTQMGQEVILRCVPISNHLYFYWYRQILGQKVEFLVSFYNNEISEKSEIFDDQFSVERPDGSNFTLKIRSTKLEDSAMYFCASSPRTGGNQPQHFGDGTRLSIL.

V usage is TRBV5-1 and J usage is TRBJ2-1, with D perhaps TRBD2 (6 bases). This CDR3 contains 16 residues. Germline assignment: CDR1 SGHRS and CDR2 YFSETQ. The V end lost 3 bases, the J end lost 6 bases, and 19 bases lay between the germline ends. In nucleotides, the CDR3 is TGCGCCAGCAGCTGGGGGAGGACCAGCGGAAGCAATGAGCAGTTCTTC. Protein: CASSWGRTSGSNEQFF.

This chain uses TRBV30 with TRBJ2-2, with D possibly TRBD2 on 5 matching bases. The germline V and J ends were trimmed by 1 base and 5 bases, with 14 bases remaining between them. The CDR3 length is 15 residues. Germline V gene sequence: CDR1 GTSNPN, CDR2 SVGIG (reference sequence). CDR3 amino acids: CAWSAIEGRTGELFF. DNA of the CDR3: TGTGCCTGGAGTGCTATTGAGGGTAGGACCGGGGAGCTGTTTTTT.

The chain employs TRBV2 and TRBJ1-2; D uncertain. V was cut by 8 bases and J by 8 bases, with 12 bases left in between. This CDR3 has 11 residues. Germline V gives CDR1 SNHLY, CDR2 FYNNEI. The CDR3 spells CASAPESGYTF. CDR3 sequence (DNA): TGTGCCAGCGCCCCCGAGTCCGGCTACACCTTC. The full variable domain, completed using reference TRBV2 and TRBJ1-2, is EPEVTQTPSHQVTQMGQEVILRCVPISNHLYFYWYRQILGQKVEFLVSFYNNEISEKSEIFDDQFSVERPDGSNFTLKIRSTKLEDSAMYFCASAPESGYTFGSGTRLTVV.

This rearrangement joins TRBV7-9 to TRBJ1-1; unclear D gene. Germline V lookup: CDR1 SEHNR, CDR2 FQNEAQ (reference sequence). There are 14 residues in the CDR3. Trimming shortened V by 1 base and J by 4 bases, and 10 bases separated the two germline ends. The CDR3 sequence: CASSLEMVGTEAFF. In nucleotides, the CDR3 is TGTGCCAGCAGCTTAGAAATGGTCGGCACTGAAGCTTTCTTT.

CDR3 coding DNA: TGCGCCAGCAGCCAAAGAACCGGCGGCGAGCAGTACTTC. Translation: CASSQRTGGEQYF. The chain carries TRBV4-1 and TRBJ2-7; no reliable D call. Germline V lookup: CDR1 MGHRA, CDR2 YSYEKL. Trimming took off 2 bases at V and 6 bases at J, with 11 bases between the two ends. CDR3 length: 13 amino acids.

J is TRBJ2-7 and V is TRBV30, with 11 bases aligning to TRBD2. J was trimmed by 9 bases and V by 5 bases; bases with no gene match: 12. There are 14 residues in the CDR3. CDR1 GTSNPN and CDR2 SVGIG come from the germline V gene (reference sequence). DNA for the CDR3: TGTGCCTGGGCACGGAGGGGGACTAGCGGCGGGCAGTACTTC. Translating gives CAWARRGTSGGQYF.

The chain couples TRBV7-2 to TRBJ1-5, with 8 bases fitting TRBD1. This CDR3 comprises 14 residues. The V gene end was trimmed by 5 bases and the J gene end by 7 bases; junction bases not matched to a gene: 7. In germline, CDR1 is SGHTA, CDR2 FQGNSA. This CDR3 reads CASSVRQGWQPQHF. In DNA, the CDR3 is TGTGCCAGCAGCGTTCGACAGGGGTGGCAGCCCCAGCATTTT.

V gene TRBV9 combines with J gene TRBJ2-1; the match to TRBD2 covers 10 bases. V was pared by 1 base and J by 6 bases, with 10 bases of the junction left unmatched. CDR3 size: 17 residues. Germline CDR1 and CDR2: SGDLS and YYNGEE. The CDR3 loop reads CASSVSSGIAGGNEQFF. The CDR3 DNA reads TGTGCCAGCAGCGTAAGTTCCGGGATAGCGGGGGGCAATGAGCAGTTCTTC.

This chain joins TRBV27 and TRBJ2-7; D uncertain. This CDR3 contains 14 residues. Per germline, CDR1 MNHEY and CDR2 SMNVEV (reference sequence). V lost 6 bases and J 2 bases, leaving 14 bases between the germline ends. CDR3 protein: CASSRQTLPYEQYF. Here the CDR3 DNA reads TGTGCCAGCAGCCGTCAGACTCTACCCTACGAGCAGTACTTC.

This sequence joins TRBV3-1 (or the pseudogene TRBV3-2) and TRBJ2-7, with D possibly being TRBD1 (5 bases). The CDR3 runs to 15 residues. The V gene's germline CDR1 is LGHDT and CDR2 YNNKEL (reference sequence). Trimming shortened V by 1 base and J by 2 bases, and 12 bases separated the two germline ends. The DNA of the CDR3 is TGTGCCAGCAGCCAAGCCACAGGAGATACCTACGAGCAGTACTTC. This encodes CASSQATGDTYEQYF.

This chain joins TRBV19 and TRBJ1-2, with 7 nucleotides matching TRBD1. Germline CDR1 LNHDA, CDR2 SQIVND (reference sequence). Germline trimming cut 3 bases from V and 4 bases from J; bases unmatched to any gene: 11. The CDR3 has 16 amino acids. The CDR3 nucleotides read TGTGCCAGTAGTATTCCGGGACAGCAAAGCACCTATGGCTACACCTTC. Translating gives CASSIPGQQSTYGYTF.

The chain combines TRBV18 with TRBJ2-7, with D possibly being TRBD1 (5 bases). The CDR3 is 15 amino acids. From germline, CDR1 is KGHSH and CDR2 LQKENI. With 5 bases removed from V and 1 base from J, the gap between germline ends came to 15 bases. CDR3 loop: CASSSRQRGSYEQYF. The CDR3, as DNA: TGTGCCAGCTCATCTAGACAGCGAGGTTCCTACGAGCAGTACTTC. The full variable domain, completed using reference TRBV18 and TRBJ2-7, is NAGVMQNPRHLVRRRGQEARLRCSPMKGHSHVYWYRQLPEEGLKFMVYLQKENIIDESGMPKERFSAEFPKEGPSILRIQQVVRGDSAAYFCASSSRQRGSYEQYFGPGTRLTVT.

The chain carries TRBV7-6 and TRBJ1-4, with D unresolved. Germline V gene sequence: CDR1 SGHVS, CDR2 FNYEAQ. This CDR3 contains 16 residues. V was cut by 1 base and J by 0 bases, with 9 bases left in between. The CDR3 sequence: CASSLVGGSTNEKLFF. The CDR3, as DNA: TGTGCCAGCAGCTTAGTCGGCGGATCAACTAATGAAAAACTGTTTTTT.

The chain combines TRBV18 with TRBJ2-5, with D perhaps TRBD1 (6 bases). Germline V lookup: CDR1 KGHSH, CDR2 LQKENI. This CDR3 region has 14 residues. Deletions cut 3 bases from V and 7 bases from J, with 15 bases between. CDR3 DNA: TGTGCCAGCTCACCTCGCCGGGACACCATGACCCAGTACTTC. It is translated as CASSPRRDTMTQYF.

V is TRBV19 and J is TRBJ2-3; D is unresolved. V was pared by 3 bases and J by 2 bases, with 9 bases between. CDR1 and CDR2 from the germline V gene are LNHDA and SQIVND (reference sequence). CDR3 size: 14 residues. Here the CDR3 reads CASSIIGFTDTQYF. The CDR3 DNA sequence: TGTGCCAGTAGTATTATTGGCTTCACAGATACGCAGTATTTT.

The chain is built from TRBV5-6 and TRBJ2-7; D uncertain. The V and J ends lost 4 bases and 7 bases respectively, with 12 bases between them. This CDR3 region has 12 residues. CDR1 and CDR2 (germline): SGHDT, YYEEEE. CDR3 bases: TGTGCCAGCAGCCGTCGACTGGAAGAGCAGTACTTC. It specifies CASSRRLEEQYF.

This sequence joins TRBV2 and TRBJ1-6; D is uncertain. This CDR3 has 15 amino acids. Germline V gene sequence: CDR1 SNHLY, CDR2 FYNNEI. Trimming removed 0 bases at V and 4 bases at J, with 7 bases between. The CDR3 reads CASSEALGYNSPLHF. The CDR3 DNA reads TGTGCCAGCAGTGAAGCGCTCGGTTATAATTCACCCCTCCACTTT.

The chain combines TRBV28 with TRBJ1-4, with D possibly TRBD1 on 6 matching bases. The CDR3 has 15 residues. V was trimmed by 2 bases and J by 7 bases, leaving 14 bases between them. Germline CDR1 is MDHEN and CDR2 is SYDVKM. CDR3 in amino acids: CASSLPGVTFEKLFF. CDR3 sequence (DNA): TGTGCCAGCAGTTTACCAGGGGTGACGTTTGAAAAACTGTTTTTT.